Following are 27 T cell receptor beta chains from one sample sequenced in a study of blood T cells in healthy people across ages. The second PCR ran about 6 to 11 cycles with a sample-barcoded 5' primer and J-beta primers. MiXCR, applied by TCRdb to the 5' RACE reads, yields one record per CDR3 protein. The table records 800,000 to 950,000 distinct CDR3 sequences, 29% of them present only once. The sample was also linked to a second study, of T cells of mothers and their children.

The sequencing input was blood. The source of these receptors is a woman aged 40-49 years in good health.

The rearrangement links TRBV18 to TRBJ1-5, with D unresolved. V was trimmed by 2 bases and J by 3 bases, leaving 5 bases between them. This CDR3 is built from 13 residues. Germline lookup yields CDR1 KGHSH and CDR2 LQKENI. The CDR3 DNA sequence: TGTGCCAGCTCACCAGGTACCAATCAGCCCCAGCATTTT. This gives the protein CASSPGTNQPQHF.

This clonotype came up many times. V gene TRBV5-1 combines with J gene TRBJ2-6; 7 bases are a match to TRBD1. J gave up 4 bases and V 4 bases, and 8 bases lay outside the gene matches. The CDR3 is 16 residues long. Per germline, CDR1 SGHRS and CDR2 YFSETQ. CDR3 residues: CASSRDSAIGANVLTF. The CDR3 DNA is TGCGCCAGCAGCCGGGACAGTGCTATAGGGGCCAACGTCCTGACTTTC.

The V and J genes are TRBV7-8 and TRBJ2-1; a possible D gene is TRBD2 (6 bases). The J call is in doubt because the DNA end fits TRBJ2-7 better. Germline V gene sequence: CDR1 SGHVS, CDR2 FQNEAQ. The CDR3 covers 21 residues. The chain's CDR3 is CASCSLDLAGSGSSSYNEQYF. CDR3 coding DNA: TGTGCCAGCTGCAGCTTGGATTTGGCAGGAAGCGGGTCGAGCTCCTACAATGAGCAGTACTTC.

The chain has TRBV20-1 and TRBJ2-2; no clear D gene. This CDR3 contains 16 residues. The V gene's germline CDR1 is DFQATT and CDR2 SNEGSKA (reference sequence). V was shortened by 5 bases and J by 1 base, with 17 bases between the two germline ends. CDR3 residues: CSARPGWAGNTGELFF. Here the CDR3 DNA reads TGCAGTGCTCGACCCGGCTGGGCAGGGAACACCGGGGAGCTGTTTTTT.

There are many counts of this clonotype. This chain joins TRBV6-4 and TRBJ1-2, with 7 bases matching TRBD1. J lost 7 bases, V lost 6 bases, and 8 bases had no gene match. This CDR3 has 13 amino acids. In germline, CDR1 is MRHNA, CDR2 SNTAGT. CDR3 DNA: TGTGCCAGCAGCTCCTCGGACAGGCGTGGCTACACCTTC. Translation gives CASSSSDRRGYTF.

The CDR3 nucleotides are TGTGCCAGCTCACCAGACGAACGAGAGACCCAGTACTTC. Amino acids: CASSPDERETQYF. The chain joins TRBV18 to TRBJ2-5; unclear D gene. The CDR3 loop spans 13 amino acids. CDR1 KGHSH and CDR2 LQKENI come from the germline V gene. Trimming stripped 2 bases from V and 4 bases from J, with 8 bases between.

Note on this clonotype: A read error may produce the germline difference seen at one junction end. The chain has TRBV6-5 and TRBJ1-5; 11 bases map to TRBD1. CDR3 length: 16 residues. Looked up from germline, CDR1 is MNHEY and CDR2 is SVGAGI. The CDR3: CTSSPRDRGFNQPQHF. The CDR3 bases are TGTACCAGCAGTCCCCGGGACAGGGGGTTTAATCAGCCCCAGCATTTT.

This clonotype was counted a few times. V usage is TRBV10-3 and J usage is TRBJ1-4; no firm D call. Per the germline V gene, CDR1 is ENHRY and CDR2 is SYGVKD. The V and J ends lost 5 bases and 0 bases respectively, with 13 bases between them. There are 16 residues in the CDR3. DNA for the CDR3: TGTGCCATCAGTATGGGTCTTGGCGCAACTAATGAAAAACTGTTTTTT. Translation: CAISMGLGATNEKLFF.

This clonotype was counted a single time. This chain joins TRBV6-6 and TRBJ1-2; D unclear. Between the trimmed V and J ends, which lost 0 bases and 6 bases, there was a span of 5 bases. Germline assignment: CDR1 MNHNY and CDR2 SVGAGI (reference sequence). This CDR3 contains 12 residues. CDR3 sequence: CASSYSIHGYTF. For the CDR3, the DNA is TGTGCCAGCAGTTACTCGATTCATGGCTACACCTTC.

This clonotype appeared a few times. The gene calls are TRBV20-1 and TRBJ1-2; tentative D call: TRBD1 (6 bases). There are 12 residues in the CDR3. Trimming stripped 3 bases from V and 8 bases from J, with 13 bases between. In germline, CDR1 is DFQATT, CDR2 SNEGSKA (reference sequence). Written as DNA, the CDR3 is TGCAGTGCTAGGCTACAGGGTGAAGGCTACACCTTC. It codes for CSARLQGEGYTF.

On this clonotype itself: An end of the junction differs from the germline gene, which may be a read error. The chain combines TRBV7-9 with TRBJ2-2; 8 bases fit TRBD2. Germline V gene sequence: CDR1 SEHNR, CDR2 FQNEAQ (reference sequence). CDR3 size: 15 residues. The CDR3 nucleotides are TGTGCCGGCAGACCGGGACTAGTGGACACCGGGGAGCTGTTTTTT. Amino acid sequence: CAGRPGLVDTGELFF.

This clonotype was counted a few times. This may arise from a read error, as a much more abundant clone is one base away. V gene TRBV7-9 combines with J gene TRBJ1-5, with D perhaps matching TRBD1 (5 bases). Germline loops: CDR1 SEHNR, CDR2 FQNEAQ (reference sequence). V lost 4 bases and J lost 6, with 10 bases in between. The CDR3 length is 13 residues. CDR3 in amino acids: CASSSQESQPQHF. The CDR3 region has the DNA TGTGCCAGCAGCTCACAGGAAAGTCAGCCCCAGCATTTT. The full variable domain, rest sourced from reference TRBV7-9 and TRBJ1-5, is DTGVSQNPRHKITKRGQNVTFRCDPISEHNRLYWYRQTLGQGPEFLTYFQNEAQLEKSRLLSDRFSAERPKGSFSTLEIQRTEQGDSAMYLCASSSQESQPQHFGDGTRLSIL.

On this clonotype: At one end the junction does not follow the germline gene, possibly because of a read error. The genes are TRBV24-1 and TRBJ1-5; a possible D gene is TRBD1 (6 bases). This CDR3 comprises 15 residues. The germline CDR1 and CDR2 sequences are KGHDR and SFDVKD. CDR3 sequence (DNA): TGTGCCACCAGTGCCCCTGGACAGAACAATCGGCCCCAGCATTTT. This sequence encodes CATSAPGQNNRPQHF.

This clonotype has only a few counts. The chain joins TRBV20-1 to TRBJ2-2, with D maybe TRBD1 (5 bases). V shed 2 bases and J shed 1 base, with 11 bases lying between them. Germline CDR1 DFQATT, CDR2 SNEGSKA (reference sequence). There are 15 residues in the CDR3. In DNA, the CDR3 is TGCAGTGCTAGAACTCAAGACAGGAACACCGGGGAGCTGTTTTTT. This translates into CSARTQDRNTGELFF.

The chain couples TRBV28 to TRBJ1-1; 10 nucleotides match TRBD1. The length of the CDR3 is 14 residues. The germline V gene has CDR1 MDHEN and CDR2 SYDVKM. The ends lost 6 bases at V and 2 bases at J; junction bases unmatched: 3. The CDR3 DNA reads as TGTGCCAGCAGGGACAGGGGGACTAACACTGAAGCTTTCTTT. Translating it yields CASRDRGTNTEAFF.

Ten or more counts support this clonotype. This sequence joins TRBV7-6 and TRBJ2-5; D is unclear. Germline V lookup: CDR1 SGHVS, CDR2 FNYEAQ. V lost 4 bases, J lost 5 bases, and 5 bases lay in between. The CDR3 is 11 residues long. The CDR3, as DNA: TGTGCCAGCAGCTGGCGGGAGACCCAGTACTTC. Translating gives CASSWRETQYF.

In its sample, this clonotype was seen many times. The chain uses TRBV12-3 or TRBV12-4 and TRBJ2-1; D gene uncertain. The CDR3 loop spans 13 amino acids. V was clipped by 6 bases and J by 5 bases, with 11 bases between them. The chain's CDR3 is CASRTDIHNEQFF. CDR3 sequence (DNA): TGTGCCAGCAGGACCGACATCCACAATGAGCAGTTCTTC.

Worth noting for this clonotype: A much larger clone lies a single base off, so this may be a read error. The CDR3 DNA follows: TGTGTCAGCAGGGGAGTGGGCCCCTACGAGCAGTACTTC. Its translation: CVSRGVGPYEQYF. The rearrangement links TRBV2 to TRBJ2-7, with D perhaps TRBD1 (6 bases). This CDR3 comprises 13 residues. CDR1 is SNHLY, CDR2 FYNNEI, per germline.

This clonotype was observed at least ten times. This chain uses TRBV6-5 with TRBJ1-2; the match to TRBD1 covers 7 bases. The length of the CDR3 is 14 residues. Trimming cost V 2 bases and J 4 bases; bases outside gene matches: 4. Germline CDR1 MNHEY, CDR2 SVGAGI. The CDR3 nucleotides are TGTGCCAGCAGTTACGACAGGGCTCCCTATGGCTACACCTTC. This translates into CASSYDRAPYGYTF.

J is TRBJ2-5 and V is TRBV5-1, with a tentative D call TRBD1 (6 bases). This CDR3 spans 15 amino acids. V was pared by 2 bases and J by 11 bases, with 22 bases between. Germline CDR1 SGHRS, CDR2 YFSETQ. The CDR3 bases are TGCGCCAGCAGCTTCGGGGACATTACTTACAATGAGCAGTACTTC. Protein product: CASSFGDITYNEQYF.

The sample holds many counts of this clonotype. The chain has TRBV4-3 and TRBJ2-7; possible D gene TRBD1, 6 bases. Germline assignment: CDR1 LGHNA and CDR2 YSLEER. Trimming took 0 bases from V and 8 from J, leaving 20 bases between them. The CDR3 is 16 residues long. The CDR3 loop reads CASSQEFSGHGRQQYF. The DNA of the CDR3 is TGCGCCAGCAGCCAAGAGTTTTCGGGACACGGAAGGCAGCAGTACTTC.

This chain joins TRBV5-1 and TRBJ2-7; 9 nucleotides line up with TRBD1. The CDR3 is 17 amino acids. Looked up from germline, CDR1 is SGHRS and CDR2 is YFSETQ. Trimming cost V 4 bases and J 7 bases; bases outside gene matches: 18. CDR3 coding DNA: TGCGCCAGCAGCCTGGGGGACAGGGAAGAGGGAAGTGATGAGCAGTACTTC. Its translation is CASSLGDREEGSDEQYF.

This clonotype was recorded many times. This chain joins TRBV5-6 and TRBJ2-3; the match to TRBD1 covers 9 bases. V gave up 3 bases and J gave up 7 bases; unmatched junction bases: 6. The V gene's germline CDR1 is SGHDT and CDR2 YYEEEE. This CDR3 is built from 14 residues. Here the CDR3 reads CASSSGQGTNTQYF. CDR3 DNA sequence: TGTGCCAGCAGCTCTGGACAGGGGACAAATACGCAGTATTTT. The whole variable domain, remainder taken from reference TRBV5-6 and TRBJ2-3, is DAGVTQSPTHLIKTRGQQVTLRCSPKSGHDTVSWYQQALGQGPQFIFQYYEEEERQRGNFPDRFSGHQFPNYSSELNVNALLLGDSALYLCASSSGQGTNTQYFGPGTRLTVL.

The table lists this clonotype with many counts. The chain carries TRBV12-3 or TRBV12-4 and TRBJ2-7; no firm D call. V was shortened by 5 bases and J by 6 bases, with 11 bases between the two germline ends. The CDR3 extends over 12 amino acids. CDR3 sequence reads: CASSPLSTEQYF. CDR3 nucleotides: TGTGCCAGCAGTCCCCTATCAACCGAGCAGTACTTC.

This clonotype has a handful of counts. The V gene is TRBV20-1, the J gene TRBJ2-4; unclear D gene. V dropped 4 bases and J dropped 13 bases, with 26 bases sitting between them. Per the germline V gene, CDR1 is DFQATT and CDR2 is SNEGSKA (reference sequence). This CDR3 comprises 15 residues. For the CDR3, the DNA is TGCAGTGCTACTCCGCTATCCACGGTCCTAAATGAGCAGTACTTC. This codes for CSATPLSTVLNEQYF.

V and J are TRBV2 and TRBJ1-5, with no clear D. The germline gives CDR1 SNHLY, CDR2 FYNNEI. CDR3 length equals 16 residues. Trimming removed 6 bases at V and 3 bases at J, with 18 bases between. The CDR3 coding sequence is TGTGCCAGCAGCCATCCCCCAAGCAGGATCAATCAGCCCCAGCATTTT. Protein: CASSHPPSRINQPQHF.

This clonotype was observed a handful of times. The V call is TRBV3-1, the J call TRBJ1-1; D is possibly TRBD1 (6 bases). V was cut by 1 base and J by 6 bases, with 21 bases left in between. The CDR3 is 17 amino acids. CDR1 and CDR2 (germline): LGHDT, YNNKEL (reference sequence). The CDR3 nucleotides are TGTGCCAGCAGCCAAGTAGTTTACAGGGAGATGAGAGCTGAAGCTTTCTTT. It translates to CASSQVVYREMRAEAFF.